The entry below describes one T cell receptor (beta chain). Its antigen is not identified. Germline V lookup: CDR1 MDHEN, CDR2 SYDVKM. Trimming shortened V by 6 bases and J by 3 bases, and 14 bases separated the two germline ends. CDR3 length equals 14 residues. The sample originates from a study of T cells in Graves' hyperthyroidism and ophthalmopathy. What was amplified from RNA transcripts were TCR beta CDR3 regions. First-round RT-PCR of the TCR CDR3 relied on the HTBI primer set. TCRdb recomputed calls from the multiplex PCR reads with MiXCR, one row per CDR3 protein. The sample gives roughly 110,000 distinct CDR3 sequences, roughly 15% of which show up once; around two fifths is in the top ten. Findings of the study overall: Most thyroid-expanded clonotypes above 0.001 were also found in blood. Ophthalmopathy was predicted by the model a median of approximately 6 months ahead of onset.

The source is a woman between 50 and 59 years old with Graves' hyperthyroidism. Sequenced input: blood. The chain links TRBV28 to TRBJ1-1; D is uncertain. CDR3 residues: CASSPPARDTEAFF. The CDR3, as DNA: TGTGCCAGCAGCCCCCCGGCAAGGGACACTGAAGCTTTCTTT.